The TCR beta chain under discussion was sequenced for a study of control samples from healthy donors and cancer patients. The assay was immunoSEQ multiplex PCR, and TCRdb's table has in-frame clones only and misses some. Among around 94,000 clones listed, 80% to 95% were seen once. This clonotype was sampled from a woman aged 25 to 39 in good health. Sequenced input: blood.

In DNA, the CDR3 is TGTGCCAGCAGCTTTCGCGGGGGGGCCGGCGACGAGCAGTACTTC. Protein: CASSFRGGAGDEQYF. J is TRBJ2-7 and V is TRBV7-3, with 9 bases lining up with TRBD2. CDR1 and CDR2 (germline): SGHTA, FQGTGA. The CDR3 totals 15 residues. The ends lost 3 bases at V and 5 bases at J; junction bases unmatched: 8.